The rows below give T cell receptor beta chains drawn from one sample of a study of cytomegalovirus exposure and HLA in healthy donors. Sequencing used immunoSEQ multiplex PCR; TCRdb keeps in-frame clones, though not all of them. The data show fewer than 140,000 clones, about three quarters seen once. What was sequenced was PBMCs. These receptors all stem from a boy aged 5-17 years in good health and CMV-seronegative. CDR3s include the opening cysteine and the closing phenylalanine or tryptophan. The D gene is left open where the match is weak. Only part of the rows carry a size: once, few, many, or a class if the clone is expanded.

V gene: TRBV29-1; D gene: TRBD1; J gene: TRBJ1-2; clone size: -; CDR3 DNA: TGCAGCGTTGAAGAATGGGGACAGCCGGGTAATGGCTACACCTTC; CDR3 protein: CSVEEWGQPGNGYTF
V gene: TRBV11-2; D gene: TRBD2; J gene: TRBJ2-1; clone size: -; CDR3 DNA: TGTGCCAGCAGCCCCTGGGGGACTAGCGGAGCTAATGAGCAGTTCTTC; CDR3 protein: CASSPWGTSGANEQFF
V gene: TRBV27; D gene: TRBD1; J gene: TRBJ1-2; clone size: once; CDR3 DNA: TGTGCCAGCAGTCTGATGACAGGGGGTAACTATGGCTACACCTTC; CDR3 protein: CASSLMTGGNYGYTF
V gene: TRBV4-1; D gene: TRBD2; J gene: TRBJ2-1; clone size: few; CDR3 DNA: TGCGCCAGCAGGCTCTCGGCGGGAGGTACCTACAATGAGCAGTTCTTC; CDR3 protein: CASRLSAGGTYNEQFF
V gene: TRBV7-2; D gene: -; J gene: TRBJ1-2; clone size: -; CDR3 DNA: TGTGCCAGCAGCCCGACTGGCTATGGCTACACCTTC; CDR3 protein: CASSPTGYGYTF
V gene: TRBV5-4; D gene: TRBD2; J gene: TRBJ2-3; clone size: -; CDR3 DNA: TGTGCCAGCAGCTTCCTAGCGGGAGATACGCAGTATTTT; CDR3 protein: CASSFLAGDTQYF
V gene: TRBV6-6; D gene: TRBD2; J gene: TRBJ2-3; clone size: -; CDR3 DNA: TGTGCCAGCAGTGCACTAGCGACAGATACGCAGTATTTT; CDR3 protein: CASSALATDTQYF
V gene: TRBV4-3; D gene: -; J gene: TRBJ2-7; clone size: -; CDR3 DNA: TGCGCCAGCAGCCAAGATTTCCCCCTGGCAGACTACGAGCAGTACTTC; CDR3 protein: CASSQDFPLADYEQYF
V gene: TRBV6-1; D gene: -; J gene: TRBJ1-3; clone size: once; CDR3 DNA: TGTGCCAGCAGTGAAGAGGGTCGCAGGGTGACCTGGTCTGGAAACACCATATATTTT; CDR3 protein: CASSEEGRRVTWSGNTIYF
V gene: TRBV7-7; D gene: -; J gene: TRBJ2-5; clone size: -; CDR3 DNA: TGTGCCAGCAGCTTACGGTGGAGGGAGACCCAGTACTTC; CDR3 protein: CASSLRWRETQYF